Listed below are T cell receptor beta chains from one sample, sequenced in a study of blood T cell repertoires in COVID-19. The data were produced by immunoSEQ multiplex PCR, yet TCRdb's version contains in-frame clones alone and is incomplete. The table shows 150,000 to 250,000 clones, with roughly 82% occurring only once. Sequenced sample: PBMCs or T cells enriched from blood (not recorded which). These receptors were obtained from a man aged 40-55 years who had recovered from COVID-19. Each CDR3 is given with its conserved first and last residue. Fields, in order: clone size, J gene, D gene, V gene, CDR3 protein, CDR3 DNA. A D gene is named only where the DNA matches it firmly. Rows give clone size only sometimes, using once, few, many, or a class for an expanded clone.

>few|TRBJ1-1|TRBD1|TRBV5-1
CASSPGTANTEAFF
TGCGCCAGCAGCCCCGGGACAGCAAACACTGAAGCTTTCTTT
>few|TRBJ1-5|.|TRBV7-9
CASSSSGNMNQPQHF
TGTGCCAGCAGCTCGAGCGGGAACATGAATCAGCCCCAGCATTTT
>.|TRBJ1-1|.|TRBV30
CAWGRGNTEAFF
TGTGCCTGGGGACGGGGGAACACTGAAGCTTTCTTT
>.|TRBJ2-1|TRBD2|TRBV6-2/TRBV6-3
CASSRGLAGVSEGEQFF
TGTGCCAGCAGCCGTGGACTAGCGGGGGTTTCCGAGGGTGAGCAGTTCTTC
>once|TRBJ2-3|.|TRBV20-1
CSASERGFQSEADTQYF
TGCAGTGCTAGTGAAAGGGGATTTCAATCTGAGGCAGATACGCAGTATTTT
>.|TRBJ2-2|TRBD2|TRBV30
CAWRETGTSYTGELFF
TGTGCCTGGAGGGAAACCGGGACTAGCTACACCGGGGAGCTGTTTTTT
>.|TRBJ1-1|.|TRBV11-3
CASSLSQNTEAFF
TGTGCCAGCAGCTTATCCCAGAACACTGAAGCTTTCTTT
>.|TRBJ1-5|.|TRBV7-2
CASSLTDINQPQHF
TGTGCCAGCAGCTTGACGGACATCAATCAGCCCCAGCATTTT
>.|TRBJ2-3|TRBD1|TRBV24-1
CATSEDRENTDTQYF
TGTGCCACCAGTGAGGACAGGGAAAACACAGATACGCAGTATTTT
>.|TRBJ1-5|.|TRBV19
CASSGLTVLSMSNQPQHF
TGTGCCAGTAGTGGGCTGACAGTACTTAGTATGAGCAATCAGCCCCAGCATTTT
>.|TRBJ2-1|TRBD2|TRBV7-3
CASSSQAGGPNEQFF
TGTGCCAGCAGCTCTCAAGCGGGAGGGCCGAATGAGCAGTTCTTC
>.|TRBJ1-4|.|TRBV2
CASDLIQGSDEKLFF
TGTGCCAGCGATCTAATCCAGGGATCGGATGAAAAACTGTTTTTT
>.|TRBJ1-1|.|TRBV9
CASSASGLTNTEAFF
TGTGCCAGCAGCGCCTCAGGTCTCACCAACACTGAAGCTTTCTTT
>.|TRBJ2-7|TRBD1|TRBV28
CASSLWQGANYEQYF
TGTGCCAGCAGTTTATGGCAGGGGGCTAACTACGAGCAGTACTTC
>.|TRBJ2-2|.|TRBV7-2
CASSMDYSTGELFF
TGTGCCAGCAGCATGGACTACTCGACCGGGGAGCTGTTTTTT
>.|TRBJ1-2|TRBD1|TRBV7-9
CASSFGSGTGNVGGYTF
TGTGCCAGCAGCTTCGGATCCGGGACAGGGAATGTAGGTGGCTACACCTTC
>.|TRBJ2-3|TRBD2|TRBV2
CASSGVPGRSGTDTQYF
TGTGCCAGCAGTGGGGTACCCGGGAGGAGCGGCACAGATACGCAGTATTTT
>.|TRBJ2-1|TRBD2|TRBV9
CASSVFSSGYYNEQFF
TGTGCCAGCAGCGTATTTTCTAGCGGGTACTACAATGAGCAGTTCTTC
>.|TRBJ2-1|.|TRBV19
CASRGAGSYNEQFF
TGTGCCAGTAGGGGAGCGGGTTCCTACAATGAGCAGTTCTTC
>.|TRBJ1-1|TRBD1|TRBV7-7
CASSMLQGGMTEAFF
TGTGCCAGCAGCATGTTACAGGGGGGAATGACTGAAGCTTTCTTT
>.|TRBJ1-6|TRBD1|TRBV7-9
CASRGTGNSPLHF
TGTGCCAGCCGCGGGACAGGGAATTCACCCCTCCACTTT
>.|TRBJ2-7|.|TRBV12-3/TRBV12-4
CASSSGYEQYF
TGTGCCAGCAGTTCCGGGTACGAGCAGTACTTC
>.|TRBJ1-4|.|TRBV4-3
CASSQGRGRENEKLFF
TGCGCCAGCAGCCAGGGGCGCGGTCGGGAGAATGAAAAACTGTTTTTT
>once|TRBJ1-1|.|TRBV12-5
CASGLGHLNTEAFF
TGTGCTAGTGGTTTGGGACACCTGAACACTGAAGCTTTCTTT
>few|TRBJ2-2|.|TRBV10-3
CAISRDKTYTGELFF
TGTGCCATCAGCAGGGACAAGACTTACACCGGGGAGCTGTTTTTT
>.|TRBJ2-1|.|TRBV7-2
CASSPQGWANGWHEQFF
TGTGCCAGCAGCCCCCAGGGCTGGGCAAACGGATGGCATGAGCAGTTCTTC
>.|TRBJ1-1|.|TRBV19
CASRGVFEPKNTEAFF
TGTGCCAGTAGAGGGGTGTTTGAGCCAAAGAACACTGAAGCTTTCTTT
>few|TRBJ2-1|TRBD1|TRBV4-1
CASSQEPRTGNEQFF
TGCGCCAGCAGCCAAGAACCCCGGACAGGGAATGAGCAGTTCTTC
>once|TRBJ2-7|TRBD2|TRBV15
CATSRPTSGPYEQYF
TGTGCCACCAGCAGACCCACTAGCGGACCTTACGAGCAGTACTTC
>.|TRBJ1-4|.|TRBV9
CASSGASTNEKLFF
TGTGCCAGCAGCGGGGCGTCGACTAATGAAAAACTGTTTTTT
>.|TRBJ1-3|.|TRBV4-3
CASSQDVGGSTIYF
TGCGCCAGCAGCCAAGATGTGGGGGGGAGCACCATATATTTT
>.|TRBJ1-2|TRBD1|TRBV28
CASRDGTAYGYTF
TGTGCCAGCAGGGACGGGACAGCTTATGGCTACACCTTC
>.|TRBJ1-2|.|TRBV4-3
CASSPSGGANYGYTF
TGCGCCAGCAGTCCAAGCGGCGGAGCTAACTATGGCTACACCTTC
>once|TRBJ2-2|.|TRBV5-4
CASSLGRVGNTGELFF
TGTGCCAGCAGCTTGGGCAGGGTAGGGAACACCGGGGAGCTGTTTTTT
>.|TRBJ2-5|.|TRBV9
CASSVGGRVNQETQYF
TGTGCCAGCAGCGTAGGGGGGCGGGTGAACCAAGAGACCCAGTACTTC
>.|TRBJ2-7|TRBD1|TRBV7-8
CASSLQDRYYEQYF
TGTGCCAGCAGCTTACAGGACAGGTACTACGAGCAGTACTTC
>once|TRBJ2-7|TRBD1|TRBV6-5
CASIDGTGVTYEQYF
TGTGCCAGCATAGACGGGACAGGGGTGACCTACGAGCAGTACTTC
>many|TRBJ2-3|.|TRBV7-3
CASSLVLIGADTQYF
TGTGCCAGCAGCCTCGTACTCATCGGGGCAGATACGCAGTATTTT
>once|TRBJ2-5|.|TRBV28
CASSLDTETQYF
TGTGCCAGCAGCCTCGACACAGAGACCCAGTACTTC
>.|TRBJ1-1|.|TRBV30
CAWSWSVNTEAFF
TGTGCCTGGAGTTGGTCAGTGAACACTGAAGCTTTCTTT
>once|TRBJ1-4|.|TRBV3-1/TRBV3-2
CASSRSETNEKLFF
TGTGCCAGCAGCCGCTCTGAGACAAACGAAAAACTGTTTTTT
>once|TRBJ1-2|.|TRBV6-5
CASRGGKYYGYTF
TGTGCCAGCAGGGGGGGAAAGTACTATGGCTACACCTTC
>few|TRBJ2-5|TRBD2|TRBV18
CASSPGLAEETQYF
TGTGCCAGCTCACCAGGACTAGCGGAAGAGACCCAGTACTTC
>.|TRBJ2-2|.|TRBV15
CATSRGGQRYGELFF
TGTGCCACCAGCAGAGGGGGACAACGGTACGGGGAGCTGTTTTTT
>.|TRBJ2-5|TRBD1|TRBV28
CASSHDRGQETQYF
TGTGCCAGCAGCCATGACAGGGGTCAAGAGACCCAGTACTTC
>.|TRBJ2-7|.|TRBV5-5
CASSFPDLGFYEQYF
TGTGCCAGCAGCTTTCCGGACTTAGGGTTTTACGAGCAGTACTTC
>.|TRBJ2-2|.|TRBV14
CASSHWRNTGELFF
TGTGCCAGCAGCCACTGGAGAAACACCGGGGAGCTGTTTTTT
>.|TRBJ1-2|TRBD1|TRBV28
CASKEGGPSGYGYTF
TGTGCCAGCAAGGAAGGGGGCCCTTCTGGCTATGGCTACACCTTC
>.|TRBJ1-2|.|TRBV2
CASSERGNYGYTF
TGTGCCAGCAGTGAAAGGGGGAACTATGGCTACACCTTC
>once|TRBJ2-1|.|TRBV7-2
CASSLAGGWNEQFF
TGTGCCAGCAGCTTAGCGGGAGGTTGGAATGAGCAGTTCTTC
>.|TRBJ1-3|.|TRBV2
CASRADSSGNTIYF
TGTGCCAGCAGGGCGGACAGCTCTGGAAACACCATATATTTT
>.|TRBJ1-5|.|TRBV2
CASSYTGVSNQPQHF
TGTGCCAGCAGCTACACAGGAGTTAGCAATCAGCCCCAGCATTTT
>.|TRBJ1-4|.|TRBV19
CASSGGATNEKLFF
TGTGCCAGTAGCGGGGGGGCAACTAATGAAAAACTGTTTTTT
>.|TRBJ2-1|.|TRBV6-5
CATVRIGGYNEQFF
TGTGCCACCGTGAGGATCGGGGGCTACAATGAGCAGTTCTTC
>.|TRBJ1-5|TRBD1|TRBV7-8
CASSSLDRGNQPQHF
TGTGCCAGCAGCTCCCTTGACAGGGGCAATCAGCCCCAGCATTTT